The 23 T cell receptor beta chains reported below all come from one sample, sequenced in a study of T cell responses to AZD1222 COVID-19 vaccine. Only in-frame clones appear in the TCRdb table, and some are missing; sequencing was by immunoSEQ multiplex PCR. The repertoire includes about 110,000 clones, roughly 92% of them detected once, and about 7.8% sits in the top ten. This material consisted of peripheral blood, taken on day 0 of AZD1222 vaccination. Every receptor here comes from an adult in good health.

The rearrangement uses TRBV10-3 and TRBJ2-1, with TRBD2 identical over 7 bases. CDR1 and CDR2 (germline): ENHRY, SYGVKD. V lost 1 base, J lost 7 bases, and 7 bases stayed unmatched. CDR3 length equals 15 residues. CDR3 amino acids: CAISELGLAENEQFF. The CDR3 DNA is TGTGCCATCAGTGAGTTAGGCCTAGCGGAAAATGAGCAGTTCTTC.

This clone has a handful of counts. The chain has TRBV10-3 and TRBJ2-7, with 8 bases aligning to TRBD1. Trimming at V came to 4 bases and at J to 6 bases, leaving 8 bases not matched to a gene. Germline CDR1 and CDR2: ENHRY and SYGVKD. CDR3 length: 14 residues. The CDR3 nucleotides are TGTGCCATCAGTGGGACAGGGAAATTGAGCGAGCAGTACTTC. Protein product: CAISGTGKLSEQYF.

The sample holds a few counts of this clone. V gene TRBV3-1 (or the pseudogene TRBV3-2) combines with J gene TRBJ1-6; D gene uncertain. This CDR3 is 16 amino acids long. Trimming left V 3 bases short and J 0 bases short, with 9 bases between. Per germline, CDR1 LGHDT and CDR2 YNNKEL (reference sequence). CDR3: CASSHSAISYNSPLHF. The CDR3 DNA follows: TGTGCCAGCAGCCACTCAGCGATCTCCTATAATTCACCCCTCCACTTT.

This chain connects TRBV19 to TRBJ2-7, with D maybe TRBD1 (6 bases). The ends were cut back, 5 bases at V and 5 bases at J, with 19 bases in the middle. Germline lookup yields CDR1 LNHDA and CDR2 SQIVND (reference sequence). The CDR3 has 15 residues. DNA of the CDR3: TGTGCCAGTAGTGCTTCCGGGACATTGGTTCACGAGCAGTACTTC. Amino acids: CASSASGTLVHEQYF.

The chain links TRBV18 to TRBJ1-6, with 7 bases fitting TRBD1. This CDR3 is built from 16 residues. Germline V CDR1 and CDR2: KGHSH, LQKENI. The V and J ends lost 5 bases and 6 bases, in that order; junction bases with no gene match: 10. The CDR3 reads CASSSQGLGGNSPLHF. CDR3 sequence (DNA): TGTGCCAGCTCATCACAGGGGCTAGGAGGTAATTCACCCCTCCACTTT.

The genes are TRBV6-5 and TRBJ1-5; D is ambiguous. This CDR3 has 13 amino acids. The germline V and J ends were trimmed by 5 bases and 3 bases, with 8 bases remaining between them. Germline values: CDR1 MNHEY, CDR2 SVGAGI. The CDR3 is CASSRQPNQPQHF. In DNA, the CDR3 is TGTGCCAGCAGTCGGCAGCCCAATCAGCCCCAGCATTTT.

The CDR3, as DNA: TGCGCCAGCAGCCAAGAGGGAGGTAATTCACCCCTCCACTTT. Its translation: CASSQEGGNSPLHF. This chain joins TRBV4-1 and TRBJ1-6; D is undetermined. V lost 0 bases to trimming and J lost 6 bases, with 6 bases between them. This CDR3 has 14 amino acids. Germline CDR1 reads MGHRA; CDR2 reads YSYEKL.

The chain uses TRBV25-1 and TRBJ1-2; D gene ambiguous. The CDR3 totals 13 residues. V lost 2 bases and J 4 bases, leaving 8 bases between the germline ends. CDR1 MGHDK and CDR2 SYGVNS come from the germline V gene. The CDR3 protein is CASSETFFYGYTF. DNA for the CDR3: TGTGCCAGCAGTGAAACATTTTTCTATGGCTACACCTTC.

The chain links TRBV2 to TRBJ2-2; 7 nucleotides line up with TRBD1. J lost 3 bases, V lost 8 bases, and 9 bases had no gene match. CDR3 length: 15 residues. CDR1 and CDR2 from the germline V gene are SNHLY and FYNNEI. In nucleotides, the CDR3 is TGTGCCAGCCGAGAGACAGGGACGGACACCGGGGAGCTGTTTTTT. Translated, it gives CASRETGTDTGELFF.

This chain uses TRBV29-1 with TRBJ2-3; D remains ambiguous. Germline V CDR1 and CDR2: SQVTM, ANQGSEA. This CDR3 region has 14 residues. Between the trimmed V and J ends, which lost 6 bases and 0 bases, there was a span of 13 bases. For the CDR3, the DNA is TGCAGCGTCCACTTTCAACTTAGCACAGATACGCAGTATTTT. It encodes CSVHFQLSTDTQYF.

The V and J genes are TRBV3-1 (or the pseudogene TRBV3-2) and TRBJ2-1; D remains unclear. There are 13 residues in the CDR3. Trimming left V 2 bases short and J 2 bases short, with 4 bases between. The V gene's germline CDR1 is LGHDT and CDR2 YNNKEL (reference sequence). CDR3: CASSQQTYNEQFF. Here the CDR3 DNA reads TGTGCCAGCAGCCAACAAACCTACAATGAGCAGTTCTTC.

The J gene is TRBJ1-2, the V gene TRBV28; D is possibly TRBD1 (5 bases). Trimming pared 4 bases from V and 4 bases from J, leaving 13 bases between. CDR3 length: 14 amino acids. Germline V gives CDR1 MDHEN, CDR2 SYDVKM. The CDR3 loop is CASSSRDLTYGYTF. The CDR3, as DNA: TGTGCCAGCAGTTCCAGGGATTTGACCTATGGCTACACCTTC.

The chain joins TRBV19 to TRBJ2-7; TRBD2 matches 8 bases. CDR1 is LNHDA, CDR2 SQIVND, per germline (reference sequence). CDR3 length: 12 residues. V dropped 5 bases and J dropped 5; count of bases not matched to a gene: 2. The CDR3 DNA is TGTGCCAGTAGTTCTAGCGGGCACGAGCAGTACTTC. Translation: CASSSSGHEQYF.

The rearrangement links TRBV2 to TRBJ2-1; D is ambiguous. This CDR3 is 13 amino acids long. Between the trimmed V and J ends, which lost 6 bases and 3 bases, there was a span of 9 bases. CDR1 and CDR2 from the germline V gene are SNHLY and FYNNEI. CDR3 amino acids: CASRAGLYNEQFF. CDR3 nucleotide sequence: TGTGCCAGCAGGGCTGGGCTCTACAATGAGCAGTTCTTC.

This clone came up a few times. The rearrangement links TRBV7-3 to TRBJ2-2; 7 bases are a match to TRBD1. Germline V gene data show CDR1 as SGHTA and CDR2 as FQGTGA. The CDR3 has 15 amino acids. J gave up 4 bases and V 4 bases, and 6 bases lay outside the gene matches. The DNA for the CDR3 is TGTGCCAGCAGCTACAAGGGGGCAGGCACCGGGGAGCTGTTTTTT. Protein product: CASSYKGAGTGELFF.

The V and J genes are TRBV5-1 and TRBJ1-5, with D perhaps matching TRBD1 (5 bases). The germline V gene encodes CDR1 SGHRS and CDR2 YFSETQ. V lost 0 bases and J 16 bases, leaving 11 bases between the germline ends. CDR3 size: 11 residues. The CDR3 reads CASSLAVQEHF. The CDR3 bases are TGCGCCAGCAGCTTGGCCGTACAGGAACATTTT.

This chain joins TRBV27 and TRBJ1-5; the D is unclear. This CDR3 is built from 13 residues. Trimming removed 3 bases at V and 0 bases at J, with 3 bases between. Germline CDR1 reads MNHEY; CDR2 reads SMNVEV (reference sequence). CDR3 sequence reads: CASSFNSNQPQHF. For the CDR3, the DNA is TGTGCCAGCAGTTTCAATAGCAATCAGCCCCAGCATTTT.

V and J are TRBV28 and TRBJ1-5, with unresolved D. The CDR3 is 14 amino acids. Germline V gene data show CDR1 as MDHEN and CDR2 as SYDVKM. Trimming took 6 bases from V and 4 from J, leaving 13 bases between them. This CDR3 reads CASRLRLGNQPQHF. The DNA for the CDR3 is TGTGCCAGCAGGTTAAGACTGGGGAATCAGCCCCAGCATTTT.

This chain links TRBV6-5 with TRBJ1-5, with TRBD1 as a possible D gene (5 bases). Germline V gene sequence: CDR1 MNHEY, CDR2 SVGAGI. V lost 1 base and J lost 6, with 16 bases in between. The CDR3 has 16 amino acids. The CDR3 region is CASSYYNPGGGQPQHF. For the CDR3, the DNA is TGTGCCAGCAGTTACTACAACCCGGGGGGTGGTCAGCCCCAGCATTTT.

The CDR3 loop reads CASSPGTSGGIDTQYF. For the CDR3, the DNA is TGTGCCAGCAGCCCGGGGACTAGCGGGGGTATAGATACGCAGTATTTT. J is TRBJ2-3 and V is TRBV5-8, with 14 bases identical to TRBD2. The V gene end was trimmed by 4 bases and the J gene end by 5 bases; junction bases not matched to a gene: 6. The CDR3 loop spans 16 amino acids. Germline loops: CDR1 SGHTS, CDR2 YDEGEE.

The chain is built from TRBV27 and TRBJ2-7; TRBD2 is a possible D gene (6 bases). The CDR3 runs 14 residues. Between the trimmed V and J ends, which lost 5 bases and 4 bases, there was a span of 15 bases. Germline CDR1 MNHEY, CDR2 SMNVEV (reference sequence). The DNA of the CDR3 is TGTGCCAGCAGTATAATCGGGAGTTCGTACGAGCAGTACTTC. Protein product: CASSIIGSSYEQYF.

Comment on this clone: Its ends do not fully match the called genes, so a read error is possible. This chain links TRBV10-3 with TRBJ2-7; 11 positions agree with TRBD2. CDR1 is ENHRY, CDR2 SYGVKD, per germline. This CDR3 contains 17 residues. Here the CDR3 DNA reads TGTGCCATCAGTGAGTCTAGCGGGGGGGCAGGGTCCTCCGAGCAGTACTTC. Its translation: CAISESSGGAGSSEQYF.

The rearrangement joins TRBV30 to TRBJ2-7, with D perhaps matching TRBD1 (5 bases). Germline V CDR1 and CDR2: GTSNPN, SVGIG (reference sequence). CDR3 length: 11 residues. V gave up 2 bases and J gave up 5 bases, with 7 bases separating them. This CDR3 is CAWSRRDEQYF. The DNA of the CDR3 is TGTGCCTGGAGTCGCAGGGACGAGCAGTACTTC.